Following are 10 T cell receptor beta chains from one sample sequenced in a study of blood T cell repertoires in COVID-19 (dated by TCRdb to the early 2020s). The library was produced with the immunoSEQ multiplex PCR assay. In its TCRdb copy, this immuneACCESS table keeps in-frame sequences only and misses some clones. Where compared with another copy, unresolved V genes explain less than half of these, and the others have no known cause. Across this sample there are about 250,000 clones, with 88% seen only once. Of the sample, 2.5% to 3.5% is held by the ten largest clones. The sequencing sample was made of PBMCs or T cells enriched from blood (not recorded which). The receptors come from a woman between 50 and 59 years old who had recovered from COVID-19.

The rearrangement links TRBV6-5 to TRBJ1-1, with D tentatively TRBD1 (6 bases). Germline loops: CDR1 MNHEY, CDR2 SVGAGI. Between the trimmed V and J ends, which lost 6 bases and 4 bases, there was a span of 15 bases. The CDR3 has 14 residues. The CDR3 DNA is TGTGCCAGCAGAGCCGGACAGATGAGCACTGAAGCTTTCTTT. It translates to CASRAGQMSTEAFF.

On this clone itself: One end of the junction fails to match germline, which may point to a read error. This rearrangement joins TRBV5-1 to TRBJ2-6; D is perhaps TRBD1 (6 bases). This CDR3 region has 17 residues. In germline, CDR1 is SGHRS, CDR2 YFSETQ. Written as DNA, the CDR3 is TGCGCCAGCAGCTTGACAGGGCCCACCTCTGGGGCCAACGCCCTGACTTTC. Amino acid sequence: CASSLTGPTSGANALTF.

V is TRBV5-1 and J is TRBJ1-4, with 7 bases lining up with TRBD1. The CDR3 is 15 residues long. CDR1 SGHRS and CDR2 YFSETQ come from the germline V gene. J gave up 4 bases and V 0 bases, and 3 bases lay outside the gene matches. The CDR3: CASSLGGQINEKLFF. In nucleotides, the CDR3 is TGCGCCAGCAGCTTGGGGGGACAGATTAATGAAAAACTGTTTTTT.

The chain recombines TRBV30 with TRBJ1-2; 9 bases line up with TRBD1. The germline gives CDR1 GTSNPN, CDR2 SVGIG (reference sequence). After removal of 8 bases from V and 4 bases from J, the junction contained 8 bases not matched to a gene. CDR3 length equals 13 residues. The CDR3 is CARDRAGGYGYTF. The CDR3 DNA reads as TGTGCCAGGGACAGGGCAGGGGGCTATGGCTACACCTTC.

This rearrangement joins TRBV5-6 to TRBJ2-7; weak D call: TRBD2 (6 bases). V was cut by 6 bases and J by 3 bases, with 19 bases left in between. Germline lookup yields CDR1 SGHDT and CDR2 YYEEEE. The length of the CDR3 is 15 residues. The DNA of the CDR3 is TGTGCCAGCACCCCGGAGGGCTCAGGGTTCTACGAGCAGTACTTC. As protein: CASTPEGSGFYEQYF.

The V and J genes are TRBV11-3 and TRBJ2-1, with 10 nucleotides matching TRBD2. This CDR3 is 14 amino acids long. The V gene end was trimmed by 2 bases and the J gene end by 9 bases; junction bases not matched to a gene: 4. Germline V gene lookup returns CDR1 SGHNT and CDR2 YENEEA. The CDR3 spells CASSLLAGGAEQFF. The CDR3 DNA sequence: TGTGCCAGCAGCTTATTAGCGGGAGGCGCTGAGCAGTTCTTC.

The chain combines TRBV19 with TRBJ2-3, with D possibly being TRBD2 (5 bases). The V end lost 1 base, the J end lost 0 bases, and 17 bases lay between the germline ends. Germline lookup yields CDR1 LNHDA and CDR2 SQIVND (reference sequence). There are 18 residues in the CDR3. The CDR3: CASSIGWFGRTSTDTQYF. The DNA of the CDR3 is TGTGCCAGTAGTATAGGCTGGTTTGGGCGGACTAGCACAGATACGCAGTATTTT.

The rearrangement links TRBV28 to TRBJ1-1, with 8 bases fitting TRBD1. The CDR3 loop spans 14 amino acids. The V segment lost 3 bases and the J segment 7 bases; nucleotides outside the gene matches: 7. The germline gives CDR1 MDHEN, CDR2 SYDVKM. The CDR3 loop reads CASSLPRGRNEAFF. The CDR3 DNA is TGTGCCAGCAGTTTGCCCAGGGGGCGAAATGAAGCTTTCTTT.

The genes are TRBV6-5 and TRBJ2-5; weak D call: TRBD1 (6 bases). This CDR3 is 14 amino acids long. Trimming left V 7 bases short and J 5 bases short, with 17 bases between. Germline V gene lookup returns CDR1 MNHEY and CDR2 SVGAGI. Here the CDR3 reads CASTGQWVSETQYF. The CDR3 DNA sequence: TGTGCCAGCACCGGACAGTGGGTCTCGGAGACCCAGTACTTC.

This chain links TRBV24-1 with TRBJ2-7; the match to TRBD2 covers 7 bases. The CDR3 totals 17 residues. Germline lookup yields CDR1 KGHDR and CDR2 SFDVKD. The trim removed 4 bases at V and 0 bases at J, leaving 11 bases unmatched. CDR3 nucleotides: TGTGCCACCAGTGAACGGGCCCTAGCGGAGTTCTCCTACGAGCAGTACTTC. It codes for CATSERALAEFSYEQYF.